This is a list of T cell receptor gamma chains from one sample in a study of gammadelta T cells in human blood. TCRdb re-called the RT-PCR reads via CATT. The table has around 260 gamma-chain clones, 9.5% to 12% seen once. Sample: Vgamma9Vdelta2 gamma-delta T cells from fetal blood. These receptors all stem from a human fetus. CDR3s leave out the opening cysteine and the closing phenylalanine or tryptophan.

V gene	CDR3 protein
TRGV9	ALWDTELGKKIKV
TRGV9	ALWEVGLGKKIKV
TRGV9	ALWEVKELGKKIKV
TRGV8	ANYYKKL
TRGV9	ALWEADSNYYKKL
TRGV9	ALWEVRRQELGKKIKV
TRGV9	ALWDSNYYKKL
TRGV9	ALWEVTPVYYKKL
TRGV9	ALWEVHGEELGKKIKV
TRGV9	ALWEQLGKKIKV